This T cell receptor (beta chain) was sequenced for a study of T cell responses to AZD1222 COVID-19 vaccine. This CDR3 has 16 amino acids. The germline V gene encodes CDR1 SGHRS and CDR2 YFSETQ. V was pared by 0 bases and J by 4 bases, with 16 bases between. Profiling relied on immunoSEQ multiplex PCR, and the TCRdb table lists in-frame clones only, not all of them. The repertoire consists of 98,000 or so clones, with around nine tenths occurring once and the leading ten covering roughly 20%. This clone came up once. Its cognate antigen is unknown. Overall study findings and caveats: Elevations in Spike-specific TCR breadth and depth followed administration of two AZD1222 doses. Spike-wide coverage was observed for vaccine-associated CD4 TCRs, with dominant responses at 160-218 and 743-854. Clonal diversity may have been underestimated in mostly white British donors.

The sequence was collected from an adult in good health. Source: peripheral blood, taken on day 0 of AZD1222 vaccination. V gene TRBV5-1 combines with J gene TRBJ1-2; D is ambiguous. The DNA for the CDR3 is TGCGCCAGCAGCTTGGTGGGCTCGCCTGCTGCCTATGGCTACACCTTC. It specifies CASSLVGSPAAYGYTF.